Listed below are T cell receptor beta chains from one sample, sequenced in a study of blood T cell repertoires in COVID-19. The data were produced by immunoSEQ multiplex PCR, yet TCRdb's version contains in-frame clones alone and is incomplete. The data hold roughly 40,000 clones, with 79% observed a single time. The sequenced sample consisted of peripheral blood. These receptor sequences come from a woman older than 75 with acute or convalescent COVID-19. The CDR3 runs from the conserved cysteine through the conserved F or W. Fields, in order: D gene, clone size, J gene, V gene, CDR3 protein, CDR3 DNA. The D gene is left open where the match is weak. Clone size is not always given. Where it is, it says once, few, many or a class for expanded clones.

>TRBD1|.|TRBJ2-7|TRBV18
CASSPRQGVYEQYF
TGTGCCAGCTCGCCCCGACAGGGGGTCTACGAGCAGTACTTC
>TRBD2|few|TRBJ2-7|TRBV28
CASTLSGTSGYEQYF
TGTGCCAGCACGCTTTCCGGGACTAGCGGCTACGAGCAGTACTTC
>.|.|TRBJ2-7|TRBV30
CAWSGQGEQYF
TGTGCCTGGAGTGGGCAGGGCGAGCAGTACTTC
>.|.|TRBJ2-1|TRBV6-6
CASTLRSYNEQFF
TGTGCCAGCACTTTGCGGTCCTACAATGAGCAGTTCTTC
>.|.|TRBJ1-2|TRBV18
CASSPSGDYGYTF
TGTGCCAGCTCACCGTCGGGTGACTATGGCTACACCTTC
>.|once|TRBJ1-5|TRBV5-6
CASSRGRGHNQPQHF
TGTGCCAGCAGCCGGGGCAGGGGACACAATCAGCCCCAGCATTTT
>TRBD2|once|TRBJ2-7|TRBV4-2
CASSQELSGSYEQYF
TGTGCCAGCAGCCAAGAACTTAGCGGGAGTTACGAGCAGTACTTC
>.|.|TRBJ2-1|TRBV24-1
CATSDYRNEQFF
TGTGCCACCAGTGATTACAGGAATGAGCAGTTCTTC
>.|.|TRBJ1-4|TRBV29-1
CSVIEGGEKLFF
TGCAGCGTCATCGAGGGAGGTGAAAAACTGTTTTTT
>.|.|TRBJ1-5|TRBV6-5
CASSYSPRDQPQHF
TGTGCCAGCAGTTACTCGCCCAGGGATCAGCCCCAGCATTTT
>.|many|TRBJ2-7|TRBV14
CASSQGSGFAYEQYF
TGTGCCAGCAGCCAAGGGTCGGGATTCGCCTACGAGCAGTACTTC
>.|.|TRBJ1-2|TRBV7-2
CASSASLQRRFYGYTF
TGTGCCAGCAGCGCTAGCCTCCAAAGACGGTTCTATGGCTACACCTTC
>TRBD2|.|TRBJ2-2|TRBV3-1/TRBV3-2
CASSPTKASGRLFF
TGTGCCAGCAGCCCTACGAAAGCTAGCGGACGGCTGTTTTTT
>.|once|TRBJ2-7|TRBV4-3
CASSQDSQGLYEQYF
TGCGCCAGCAGCCAAGACTCTCAGGGCCTTTACGAGCAGTACTTC
>.|.|TRBJ2-2|TRBV9
CASSVSRGGTGELFF
TGTGCCAGCAGCGTAAGCCGGGGTGGGACCGGGGAGCTGTTTTTT
>.|.|TRBJ1-1|TRBV29-1
CSVEARALGNTEAFF
TGCAGCGTAGAGGCGAGGGCCTTGGGGAACACTGAAGCTTTCTTT
>TRBD2|.|TRBJ2-5|TRBV3-1/TRBV3-2
CASSHFLAGGRGETQYF
TGTGCCAGCAGCCATTTCCTAGCGGGAGGGCGGGGTGAGACCCAGTACTTC
>TRBD1|.|TRBJ1-3|TRBV10-3
CAIRDRFGNTIYF
TGTGCCATCAGGGACAGGTTTGGAAACACCATATATTTT
>TRBD2|.|TRBJ2-1|TRBV5-6
CASSLYLAGNEQFF
TGTGCCAGCAGCCTCTACCTAGCGGGCAATGAGCAGTTCTTC
>TRBD2|.|TRBJ2-3|TRBV4-1
CASSQQAGAGSDTQYF
TGCGCCAGCAGCCAGCAAGCGGGAGCAGGTTCAGATACGCAGTATTTT
>TRBD2|.|TRBJ2-7|TRBV6-2/TRBV6-3
CASSYPLGLAVYEQYF
TGTGCCAGCAGTTACCCCCTGGGACTAGCGGTCTACGAGCAGTACTTC
>TRBD1|.|TRBJ1-1|TRBV7-3
CASSRQGSNTEAFF
TGTGCCAGCAGCAGACAGGGGTCGAACACTGAAGCTTTCTTT
>TRBD2|few|TRBJ2-1|TRBV4-2
CASSHSSGRINEQFF
TGTGCCAGCAGCCACTCTAGCGGGAGGATCAATGAGCAGTTCTTC
>.|.|TRBJ1-4|TRBV6-6
CASSYSGVGEKLFF
TGTGCCAGCAGTTACTCAGGGGTTGGTGAAAAACTGTTTTTT
>.|.|TRBJ2-3|TRBV6-1
CASSESPTSSSTDTQYF
TGTGCCAGCAGTGAATCCCCCACTAGCAGTAGCACAGATACGCAGTATTTT